This T cell receptor delta chain came from a study of γδ T cells in repeated Plasmodium falciparum infection. TCRdb re-processed the multiplex PCR reads via CATT. The profile shows 75,000 to 100,000 delta-chain clones, more than 1.4% of them singletons. Study-wide points: Malian donors came from one small rural village, predominantly one ethnic group. Vdelta2-negative gammadelta repertoires appeared less diverse and less shared in Malian than Australian children. Repeated controlled infections reportedly drove waves of new clonotype selection in Vdelta2-negative, mostly Vdelta1+, gammadelta repertoires.

Flow sorting of PBMC yielded separate Vgamma9/Vdelta2+ and Vdelta2-negative gammadelta T cell populations for bulk repertoire analysis. Germline V gives CDR1 TSWWSYY, CDR2 QGS. The CDR3 totals 17 residues. V was clipped by 1 base and J by 0 bases, with 15 bases between them. This clone was seen many times. Its antigen is not known. This clonotype was sampled from a pool of human donors (malaria-infected and uninfected, not separated). The V call is TRDV1, the J call TRDJ1; a possible D gene is TRDD3 (5 bases). What was sequenced was gamma-delta T cells from blood. DNA for the CDR3: TGTGCTCTTGGGGAACCCCGGGGAGGGACCAACACCGATAAACTCATCTTT. Translation gives CALGEPRGGTNTDKLIF.